The source of this T cell receptor beta chain is a study of T cell responses to AZD1222 COVID-19 vaccine. Whole-study results and caveats: Without day 14 samples, only post-peak T cell repertoires were studied. Unmutated regions of variants are reportedly targeted by nearly half of spike-specific TCRs. Among AZD1222 vaccinees, only six or seven were seropositive at baseline.

This CDR3 is built from 14 residues. Germline CDR1 is SGDLS and CDR2 is YYNGEE. Trimming cost V 4 bases and J 7 bases, with 18 bases left between them. TCRdb's table, derived via immunoSEQ multiplex PCR, lists solely in-frame clones and lacks some. The sample includes 90,000 to 100,000 clones, roughly 84% of them seen just once. To note about this clone: Its antigen is unidentified.

The chain employs TRBV9 and TRBJ2-7; tentatively, D is TRBD2 (8 bases). The source material was peripheral blood, sampled 28 days after the second AZD1222 dose. The source is an adult who received the AZD1222 COVID-19 vaccine. CDR3 nucleotides: TGTGCCAGCAGCCCGGGGGGGACAGCTAGAGAGCAGTACTTC. Translating it yields CASSPGGTAREQYF.